These 31 T cell receptor beta chains came from one sample sequenced in a study of identical twins (dated by TCRdb to the mid-2010s). The library came from 5' RACE. Sequencing used an Illumina HiSeq 2000. Using fastp trimming at Q25 and MiXCR clonotype assembly, TCRdb reanalyzed the public sequencing data and kept in-frame beta chains. Each record represents a unique CDR3 protein, reported with the most common genes and DNA among its rows. The sample has about 530,000 distinct CDR3 sequences on record, nearly 15% of them singletons. The ten biggest clones cover 0.44% of the sample. These sequences were also reported in another study, on yellow fever vaccine responses in identical twins.

Sequencing was carried out using CD4+ T cells sorted from blood. The receptors were sampled from a woman aged 18-29 years in good health.

This chain uses TRBV3-1 with TRBJ2-2; D is undetermined. Germline CDR1 and CDR2: LGHDT and YNNKEL (reference sequence). V lost 6 bases to trimming and J lost 6 bases, with 17 bases between them. The CDR3 extends over 15 amino acids. This CDR3 is CASRIDDVGSGELFF. The CDR3 DNA follows: TGTGCCAGCAGAATAGACGACGTCGGGTCCGGGGAGCTGTTTTTT. Full variable domain (rest looked up from reference TRBV3-1 and TRBJ2-2): DTAVSQTPKYLVTQMGNDKSIKCEQNLGHDTMYWYKQDSKKFLKIMFSYNNKELIINETVPNRFSPKSPDKAHLNLHINSLELGDSAVYFCASRIDDVGSGELFFGEGSRLTVL.

This clonotype was observed a few times. The V call is TRBV9, the J call TRBJ2-7, with a weak D call TRBD1 (5 bases). The V end lost 0 bases, the J end lost 5 bases, and 15 bases lay between the germline ends. CDR3 length equals 15 residues. Germline V lookup: CDR1 SGDLS, CDR2 YYNGEE. CDR3 amino acids: CASSVEGSVGNEQYF. The CDR3, as DNA: TGTGCCAGCAGCGTAGAGGGGTCCGTAGGCAACGAGCAGTACTTC.

This chain joins TRBV15 and TRBJ2-1, with D maybe TRBD2 (7 bases). Trimming removed 0 bases at V and 0 bases at J, with 15 bases between. The CDR3 has 18 amino acids. Looked up from germline, CDR1 is LNHNV and CDR2 is YYDKDF (reference sequence). The CDR3 sequence is CATSRDLGGPSSYNEQFF. The CDR3 coding sequence is TGTGCCACCAGCAGAGATCTGGGGGGGCCAAGCTCCTACAATGAGCAGTTCTTC. The full variable domain, in which reference TRBV15 and TRBJ2-1 provide the parts outside the CDR3, is DAMVIQNPRYQVTQFGKPVTLSCSQTLNHNVMYWYQQKSSQAPKLLFHYYDKDFNNEADTPDNFQSRRPNTSFCFLDIRSPGLGDTAMYLCATSRDLGGPSSYNEQFFGPGTRLTVL.

For the CDR3, the DNA is TGTGCCAGCAGTTCGCGGGCCTCCTACAATGAGCAGTTCTTC. Encoded protein: CASSSRASYNEQFF. The chain couples TRBV12-3 or TRBV12-4 to TRBJ2-1; a possible D gene is TRBD2 (5 bases). The CDR3 contains 14 residues. V was trimmed by 4 bases and J by 0 bases, leaving 7 bases between them.

Only a few counts were recorded for this clonotype. The J gene is TRBJ1-2, the V gene TRBV6-6, with D unresolved. Per the germline V gene, CDR1 is MNHNY and CDR2 is SVGAGI (reference sequence). The CDR3 totals 12 residues. Trimming stripped 6 bases from V and 7 bases from J, with 12 bases between. In DNA form, the CDR3 reads TGTGCCAGCAGCCCACCCGACTCTGGCTACACCTTC. Translating gives CASSPPDSGYTF.

This clonotype was recorded many times. This rearrangement joins TRBV24-1 to TRBJ2-1; maybe TRBD2 (5 bases). Deletions cut 5 bases from V and 3 bases from J, with 13 bases between. The CDR3 covers 15 residues. Germline CDR1 and CDR2: KGHDR and SFDVKD. The CDR3 region has the DNA TGTGCCACCAGTGGCCGGACTGGGGACTACAATGAGCAGTTCTTC. Translating gives CATSGRTGDYNEQFF.

This clonotype showed up just a few times. The chain couples TRBV7-8 to TRBJ2-3; TRBD2 matches 11 bases. This CDR3 has 20 residues. Germline-derived CDR1 and CDR2 are SGHVS and FQNEAQ. Unmatched junction bases numbered 15, after V lost 0 bases and J lost 4 bases. Here the CDR3 DNA reads TGTGCCAGCAGCTTAGCGAGGGGGTCACTAGCGGGAGTTCTCCCAGATACGCAGTATTTT. It codes for CASSLARGSLAGVLPDTQYF. The full variable domain, in which reference TRBV7-8 and TRBJ2-3 provide the parts outside the CDR3, is GAGVSQSPRYKVAKRGQDVALRCDPISGHVSLFWYQQALGQGPEFLTYFQNEAQLDKSGLPSDRFFAERPEGSVSTLKIQRTQQEDSAVYLCASSLARGSLAGVLPDTQYFGPGTRLTVL.

This sequence joins TRBV5-6 and TRBJ2-7; TRBD2 matches at 8 bases. The germline V gene encodes CDR1 SGHDT and CDR2 YYEEEE. CDR3 size: 16 residues. CDR3 amino acids: CASRQTASGHAYEQYV. For the CDR3, the DNA is TGCGCCAGCAGACAGACAGCTAGCGGGCACGCCTACGAGCAGTACGTC.

In its sample, this clonotype was seen a few times. This rearrangement joins TRBV20-1 to TRBJ2-3, with 9 bases that match TRBD2. The germline CDR1 and CDR2 sequences are DFQATT and SNEGSKA (reference sequence). J gave up 2 bases and V 1 base, and 7 bases lay outside the gene matches. The CDR3 consists of 16 residues. For the CDR3, the DNA is TGCAGTGCTAGAGTCGTAGCGGGGGCCCCCACAGATACGCAGTATTTT. This encodes CSARVVAGAPTDTQYF.

The V and J genes are TRBV28 and TRBJ2-1; 7 bases map to TRBD2. Losses at the gene ends were 6 bases for V and 0 bases for J; bases not matched to a gene: 5. The CDR3 is 15 amino acids. Germline CDR1 reads MDHEN; CDR2 reads SYDVKM. This CDR3 reads CASSERGSSYNEQFF. In nucleotides, the CDR3 is TGTGCCAGCAGCGAGCGGGGCAGCTCCTACAATGAGCAGTTCTTC.

The gene calls are TRBV5-5 and TRBJ2-5; TRBD1 matches at 9 bases. The CDR3 is 15 residues long. J gave up 9 bases and V 5 bases, and 14 bases lay outside the gene matches. The germline V gene encodes CDR1 SGHKS and CDR2 YYEKEE (reference sequence). The CDR3 is CASRSSGTGRTPQYF. CDR3 DNA sequence: TGTGCCAGCAGAAGCTCCGGGACAGGGAGAACGCCCCAGTACTTC. Combining the CDR3 with reference TRBV5-5 and TRBJ2-5 gives the whole variable domain DAGVTQSPTHLIKTRGQQVTLRCSPISGHKSVSWYQQVLGQGPQFIFQYYEKEERGRGNFPDRFSARQFPNYSSELNVNALLLGDSALYLCASRSSGTGRTPQYFGPGTRLLVL.

The chain joins TRBV2 to TRBJ2-5; 8 positions match TRBD2. The CDR3 length is 15 residues. Looked up from germline, CDR1 is SNHLY and CDR2 is FYNNEI. V lost 6 bases and J lost 4; bases outside the gene matches: 10. CDR3 region: CASSPQAGVIETQYF. In DNA, the CDR3 is TGTGCCAGCAGCCCCCAAGCGGGAGTCATAGAGACCCAGTACTTC.

At least ten counts were recorded for this clonotype. This chain links TRBV12-3 or TRBV12-4 with TRBJ2-3, with 9 bases lining up with TRBD2. The CDR3 runs 15 residues. J was trimmed by 1 base and V by 5 bases; bases with no gene match: 4. CDR3 sequence: CASSPRTSGTDTQYF. CDR3 sequence (DNA): TGTGCCAGCAGTCCGAGGACTAGCGGCACAGATACGCAGTATTTT.

A few counts support this clonotype. V usage is TRBV15 and J usage is TRBJ2-2; no firm D call. With 4 bases removed from V and 7 bases from J, the gap between germline ends came to 7 bases. This CDR3 spans 12 amino acids. Germline V gene lookup returns CDR1 LNHNV and CDR2 YYDKDF (reference sequence). CDR3 sequence reads: CATSKGDGELFF. The CDR3 region has the DNA TGTGCCACCAGCAAGGGCGACGGGGAGCTGTTTTTT.

This sequence joins TRBV5-1 and TRBJ2-5; no firm D call. CDR1 is SGHRS, CDR2 YFSETQ, per germline. The CDR3 sequence is 14 residues long. V was pared by 3 bases and J by 2 bases, with 11 bases between. The CDR3 reads CASSSRVPQETQYF. DNA of the CDR3: TGCGCCAGCAGCTCAAGGGTACCACAAGAGACCCAGTACTTC.

V and J are TRBV10-3 and TRBJ2-3, with D maybe TRBD2 (5 bases). The V gene lost 6 bases and the J gene lost 2 bases, with 9 bases spanning the gap. The CDR3 is 13 amino acids. Germline CDR1 ENHRY, CDR2 SYGVKD. The chain's CDR3 is CAISERNTDTQYF. In nucleotides, the CDR3 is TGTGCCATCAGCGAGCGGAACACAGATACGCAGTATTTT.

This clonotype came up once. This may be a read error, as it is one base from a much larger clone. This rearrangement joins TRBV12-3 or TRBV12-4 to TRBJ2-7, with D possibly called TRBD1 or TRBD2 (5 bases each). This CDR3 has 12 amino acids. In nucleotides, the CDR3 is TGTGCCAGCAGCCGATGGGGGACCGAGCATTACGTC. Amino acids: CASSRWGTEHYV.

This chain connects TRBV5-1 to TRBJ1-1; TRBD1 might be the D (6 bases). The CDR3 runs to 15 residues. Per the germline V gene, CDR1 is SGHRS and CDR2 is YFSETQ. Trimming cost V 0 bases and J 1 base, with 10 bases left between them. The CDR3 sequence is CASSLGAQGNTEAFF. CDR3 in DNA: TGCGCCAGCAGCTTGGGGGCACAGGGGAACACTGAAGCTTTCTTT. The full variable domain, with the rest looked up from reference TRBV5-1 and TRBJ1-1, is KAGVTQTPRYLIKTRGQQVTLSCSPISGHRSVSWYQQTPGQGLQFLFEYFSETQRNKGNFPGRFSGRQFSNSRSEMNVSTLELGDSALYLCASSLGAQGNTEAFFGQGTRLTVV.

J is TRBJ1-2 and V is TRBV5-1; weak D call: TRBD1 (6 bases). Trimming pared 2 bases from V and 0 bases from J, leaving 11 bases between. Germline CDR1 is SGHRS and CDR2 is YFSETQ. There are 15 residues in the CDR3. CDR3 bases: TGCGCCAGCAGCTTTTGGACAGAAACTAACTATGGCTACACCTTC. Its translation is CASSFWTETNYGYTF.

V is TRBV15 and J is TRBJ2-5; D not resolved. V was cut by 2 bases and J by 0 bases, with 1 base left in between. The CDR3 spans 12 residues. Germline V gene sequence: CDR1 LNHNV, CDR2 YYDKDF (reference sequence). The CDR3 region has the DNA TGTGCCACCAGCAGACACCAAGAGACCCAGTACTTC. Amino acid sequence: CATSRHQETQYF. Complete variable domain (other parts from reference TRBV15 and TRBJ2-5): DAMVIQNPRYQVTQFGKPVTLSCSQTLNHNVMYWYQQKSSQAPKLLFHYYDKDFNNEADTPDNFQSRRPNTSFCFLDIRSPGLGDTAMYLCATSRHQETQYFGPGTRLLVL.

This chain connects TRBV7-6 to TRBJ2-5; 11 nucleotides agree with TRBD2. V trimming: 0 bases; J trimming: 3 bases; junction bases outside the gene matches: 6. The CDR3 consists of 17 residues. Germline lookup yields CDR1 SGHVS and CDR2 FNYEAQ. CDR3: CASSLAWLAGGKETQYF. The CDR3 DNA reads as TGTGCCAGCAGCTTAGCGTGGCTAGCGGGAGGAAAAGAGACCCAGTACTTC.

J is TRBJ1-1 and V is TRBV20-1; D ambiguous. The CDR3 spans 13 residues. Between the trimmed V and J ends, which lost 3 bases and 1 base, there was a span of 9 bases. Looked up from germline, CDR1 is DFQATT and CDR2 is SNEGSKA (reference sequence). The CDR3 bases are TGCAGTGCTAGCGGGCCGCAGAACACTGAAGCTTTCTTT. This codes for CSASGPQNTEAFF.

This clonotype was detected many times. This chain links TRBV4-1 with TRBJ2-2; 7 bases line up with TRBD1. Germline CDR1 MGHRA, CDR2 YSYEKL. Unmatched junction bases numbered 6, after V lost 2 bases and J lost 6 bases. The CDR3 covers 15 residues. CDR3 coding DNA: TGCGCCAGCAGCCAACCCTGGACAGGCGCCGGGGAGCTGTTTTTT. Translation: CASSQPWTGAGELFF.

This clonotype was seen a few times. V is TRBV29-1 and J is TRBJ1-4; D remains ambiguous. Trimming cost V 6 bases and J 2 bases, with 13 bases left between them. Germline CDR1 and CDR2: SQVTM and ANQGSEA. The CDR3 consists of 14 residues. The CDR3 is CSVTGWLTNEKLFF. CDR3 DNA sequence: TGCAGCGTGACCGGGTGGCTCACTAATGAAAAACTGTTTTTT.

The chain joins TRBV2 to TRBJ2-3, with 10 positions matching TRBD2. The germline CDR1 and CDR2 sequences are SNHLY and FYNNEI. CDR3 length equals 15 residues. V was pared by 7 bases and J by 10 bases, with 14 bases of the junction left unmatched. CDR3 amino acids: CASTPWTSGPAAQYF. CDR3 sequence (DNA): TGTGCCAGCACCCCTTGGACTAGCGGACCCGCCGCGCAGTATTTT.

This clonotype was recorded a few times. CDR3 sequence: CASSSNGETQYF. The CDR3 DNA is TGTGCCAGCAGTTCGAATGGAGAGACCCAGTACTTC. This rearrangement joins TRBV12-3 or TRBV12-4 to TRBJ2-5, with no clear D. With 4 bases removed from V and 4 bases from J, the gap between germline ends came to 7 bases. The CDR3 covers 12 residues.

Only a few counts were recorded for this clonotype. The CDR3 is CASSQDLRGEQFF. The CDR3 bases are TGTGCCAGCAGCCAAGATCTACGGGGTGAGCAGTTCTTC. The rearrangement links TRBV14 to TRBJ2-1; maybe TRBD2 (5 bases). This CDR3 spans 13 amino acids. CDR1 is SGHDN and CDR2 is FVKESK in the germline V gene. V was clipped by 0 bases and J by 9 bases, with 9 bases between them.

V and J are TRBV12-3 or TRBV12-4 and TRBJ2-2, with a tentative D call TRBD1 (5 bases). The CDR3 contains 16 residues. Trimming removed 5 bases from V and 0 bases from J, with 13 bases in between. The CDR3 sequence: CASSPFAGTNTGELFF. The DNA for the CDR3 is TGTGCCAGCAGTCCCTTTGCAGGGACGAACACCGGGGAGCTGTTTTTT.

The sample holds a few counts of this clonotype. The chain couples TRBV10-3 to TRBJ2-7; 7 bases agree with TRBD2. Looked up from germline, CDR1 is ENHRY and CDR2 is SYGVKD. The CDR3 contains 14 residues. J gave up 0 bases and V 6 bases, and 5 bases lay outside the gene matches. CDR3 nucleotide sequence: TGTGCCATCAGGCTAGCGGACAACTCCTACGAGCAGTACTTC. Its translation: CAIRLADNSYEQYF.

This clonotype was seen only a few times. The chain carries TRBV12-3 or TRBV12-4 and TRBJ2-7, with D possibly TRBD2 on 6 matching bases. The CDR3 runs to 15 residues. V gave up 7 bases and J gave up 2 bases, with 18 bases separating them. The CDR3 DNA reads TGTGCCAGCAACAATAGAGGCGGGACCGCCTACGAGCAGTACTTC. Protein product: CASNNRGGTAYEQYF.

This clonotype was observed a few times. The rearrangement joins TRBV11-2 to TRBJ2-3; D gene ambiguous. Trimming stripped 5 bases from V and 4 bases from J, with 7 bases between. CDR1 and CDR2 from the germline V gene are SGHAT and FQNNGV. The length of the CDR3 is 12 residues. The CDR3 here is CASSGSADTQYF. CDR3 nucleotide sequence: TGTGCCAGCAGCGGATCAGCAGATACGCAGTATTTT. Looking up the rest from reference TRBV11-2 and TRBJ2-3 gives the full variable domain: EAGVAQSPRYKIIEKRQSVAFWCNPISGHATLYWYQQILGQGPKLLIQFQNNGVVDDSQLPKDRFSAERLKGVDSTLKIQPAKLEDSAVYLCASSGSADTQYFGPGTRLTVL.